This T cell receptor (beta chain) is from a study of beta chain features in type 1 diabetes. This clone was observed a few times. Its antigen remains unknown. cDNA synthesis used the whole RNA isolate, giving expressed TCRB sequences. Repertoires were generated with immunoSEQ multiplex PCR, while TCRdb's copy carries only in-frame clones and drops some. The sample shows hundreds of thousands of clones, around 15% of them seen only once. The CDR3 runs 11 residues. CDR1 DFQATT and CDR2 SNEGSKA come from the germline V gene (reference sequence). J lost 5 bases, V lost 5 bases, and 2 bases had no gene match. Whole-study findings and limits: The naive, central memory and Treg TCRB repertoires looked more alike in patients than they did in healthy donors. More deletions and fewer insertions at VDJ junctions were found in patients with type 1 diabetes. There was a moderate but significant shortening of TCRB CDR3s in all four CD4+ subsets of Type 1 diabetes patients.

This clonotype was obtained from a man aged 18 to 29 with type 1 diabetes. The chain joins TRBV20-1 to TRBJ1-1; 7 nucleotides line up with TRBD1. The sample taken for sequencing was naive CD4+ T cells from blood. The CDR3 here is CSAAQGTEAFF. Here the CDR3 DNA reads TGCAGTGCTGCACAGGGGACTGAAGCTTTCTTT.